One sample yielded the 11 T cell receptor beta chains listed below, sequenced in a study of blood T cell repertoires in COVID-19 (dated by TCRdb to the early 2020s). Libraries were constructed by the immunoSEQ multiplex PCR assay. TCRdb took over this immuneACCESS table, retaining in-frame rearrangements with V and J assigned. Such tables are incomplete; in checked studies, under half of the missing clones stem from an unresolved V gene, and the remainder is unexplained. The sample table shows some 140,000 clones, and around 89% are seen once. In total, the top ten clones hold roughly 2.1% of the sample. The material sequenced was peripheral blood. These receptors came from a man between 65 and 80 years old with active COVID-19.

The sample holds one count of this clone. V and J are TRBV30 and TRBJ2-1; D is unresolved. V lost 0 bases to trimming and J lost 4 bases, with 7 bases between them. The CDR3 extends over 13 amino acids. CDR1 GTSNPN and CDR2 SVGIG come from the germline V gene (reference sequence). The CDR3 is CAWSVARYNEQFF. DNA of the CDR3: TGTGCCTGGAGTGTAGCCAGGTACAATGAGCAGTTCTTC.

The chain carries TRBV2 and TRBJ1-5; 7 bases align to TRBD1. The CDR3 runs to 13 residues. Per the germline V gene, CDR1 is SNHLY and CDR2 is FYNNEI. Unmatched junction bases numbered 4, after V lost 6 bases and J lost 5 bases. Here the CDR3 reads CASRGDSHQPQHF. CDR3 in DNA: TGTGCCAGCAGGGGGGACAGCCATCAGCCCCAGCATTTT.

The CDR3 protein is CASSQEWQDNSPLHF. The CDR3, as DNA: TGCGCCAGCAGCCAAGAATGGCAGGATAATTCACCCCTCCACTTT. The chain recombines TRBV4-3 with TRBJ1-6, with D hard to call. CDR1 and CDR2 from the germline V gene are LGHNA and YSLEER. V dropped 0 bases and J dropped 5 bases, with 8 bases sitting between them. CDR3 length: 15 amino acids.

The rearrangement links TRBV6-5 to TRBJ1-1; D gene unclear. The length of the CDR3 is 12 residues. Germline loops: CDR1 MNHEY, CDR2 SVGAGI. Trimming removed 10 bases at V and 0 bases at J, with 9 bases between. The CDR3 loop is CATRVMNTEAFF. The CDR3 nucleotides are TGTGCCACGAGGGTTATGAACACTGAAGCTTTCTTT.

Remarks on this clone: The limits of the CDR3 on the DNA are not certain, so only TCRdb's listed CDR3 is given. The chain employs TRBV21-1 and TRBJ2-4; the D call in the table, TRBD2, was not verified against the DNA. TRBV21-1 is labeled a pseudogene. Termini included, the CDR3 measures 21 amino acids. CDR3 loop: CASSKVVGTGTSGRVKNIQYF.

This chain connects TRBV27 to TRBJ2-7, with D perhaps matching TRBD2 (6 bases). V lost 4 bases, J lost 6 bases, and 13 bases lay in between. The germline gives CDR1 MNHEY, CDR2 SMNVEV (reference sequence). The CDR3 spans 13 residues. The CDR3 sequence is CASSYEGGGEQYF. CDR3 in DNA: TGTGCCAGCAGTTATGAGGGAGGCGGCGAGCAGTACTTC.

This chain connects TRBV28 to TRBJ2-7; 10 bases agree with TRBD1. The CDR3 loop spans 13 amino acids. CDR1 is MDHEN and CDR2 is SYDVKM in the germline V gene. V lost 7 bases, J lost 3 bases, and 3 bases stayed unmatched. CDR3 nucleotides: TGTGCCAGCATCGGGACAGGGGACTACGAGCAGTACTTC. Translation gives CASIGTGDYEQYF.

The chain employs TRBV28 and TRBJ1-6; D not resolved. This CDR3 region has 16 residues. Germline V gene data show CDR1 as MDHEN and CDR2 as SYDVKM. The V end was cut by 2 bases, the J end by 5 bases, with 13 bases between. CDR3 sequence: CASSLGGGSNNSPLHF. Here the CDR3 DNA reads TGTGCCAGCAGTTTAGGTGGCGGCAGCAATAATTCACCCCTCCACTTT. The complete variable domain, with remaining parts taken from reference TRBV28 and TRBJ1-6, reads DVKVTQSSRYLVKRTGEKVFLECVQDMDHENMFWYRQDPGLGLRLIYFSYDVKMKEKGDIPEGYSVSREKKERFSLILESASTNQTSMYLCASSLGGGSNNSPLHFGNGTRLTVT.

This rearrangement joins TRBV28 to TRBJ2-1; D possibly corresponds to TRBD1 (5 bases). The V end lost 4 bases, the J end lost 7 bases, and 17 bases lay between the germline ends. The CDR3 length is 15 residues. Germline V CDR1 and CDR2: MDHEN, SYDVKM. This chain's CDR3 is CASSSLPTKGNEQFF. In DNA form, the CDR3 reads TGTGCCAGCAGTTCCCTACCTACAAAGGGGAATGAGCAGTTCTTC. Complete variable domain (other parts from reference TRBV28 and TRBJ2-1): DVKVTQSSRYLVKRTGEKVFLECVQDMDHENMFWYRQDPGLGLRLIYFSYDVKMKEKGDIPEGYSVSREKKERFSLILESASTNQTSMYLCASSSLPTKGNEQFFGPGTRLTVL.

This clone has just one count. This chain connects TRBV28 to TRBJ2-5; no definite D call. Between the trimmed V and J ends, which lost 6 bases and 4 bases, there was a span of 12 bases. The CDR3 extends over 13 amino acids. Germline CDR1 reads MDHEN; CDR2 reads SYDVKM. The CDR3 loop reads CASSREEGETQYF. The CDR3 DNA follows: TGTGCCAGCAGCCGCGAGGAAGGAGAGACCCAGTACTTC.

V gene TRBV7-9 combines with J gene TRBJ2-7; 11 bases are shared with TRBD1. Germline CDR1 SEHNR, CDR2 FQNEAQ (reference sequence). J gave up 2 bases and V 5 bases, and 8 bases lay outside the gene matches. The CDR3 length is 16 residues. The CDR3: CASSHPGGQGAYEQYF. The CDR3 bases are TGTGCCAGCAGCCACCCCGGGGGACAGGGGGCCTACGAGCAGTACTTC.